The 22 T cell receptor beta chains presented below share a single source sample, sequenced in a study of cytomegalovirus exposure and HLA in healthy donors (dated by TCRdb to 2015 to 2018). Libraries were constructed by the immunoSEQ multiplex PCR assay. For the multiplex PCR, a mixture combining 60 forward primers for TCR Vbeta segments and 13 reverse primers for TCR Jbeta segments was used. This immuneACCESS table, as held by TCRdb, lists in-frame sequences with V and J called but not all clones. Of the missing ones, under half trace to an unresolved V gene in checked studies; the others have no known cause. For this sample the table gives 180,000 or so clones, of which approximately 80% were detected only once. Jointly, the top ten make up less than 1.5% of the sample. Sequencing was performed on PBMCs. Every receptor here comes from a girl aged 5 to 17 in good health and CMV-seropositive.

J is TRBJ1-3 and V is TRBV6-5; 11 bases agree with TRBD1. This CDR3 has 14 amino acids. The trim removed 0 bases at V and 8 bases at J, leaving 0 bases unmatched. Germline CDR1 and CDR2: MNHEY and SVGAGI. The CDR3 sequence is CASSYSGQGDTIYF. Written as DNA, the CDR3 is TGTGCCAGCAGTTACTCGGGACAGGGGGACACCATATATTTT.

This clone was counted a single time. This chain joins TRBV29-1 and TRBJ2-7, with 11 nucleotides matching TRBD1. CDR3 length: 15 residues. Germline V lookup: CDR1 SQVTM, CDR2 ANQGSEA. V shed 6 bases, J shed 7 bases, and the junction held 14 bases outside the gene matches. The CDR3 DNA reads as TGCAGCGTACAAATCCGGGACAGGGGGGTAGGGGAGCAGTACTTC. Translation: CSVQIRDRGVGEQYF.

This clone was observed a few times. The V and J genes are TRBV18 and TRBJ1-1; D ambiguous. With 8 bases removed from V and 8 bases from J, the gap between germline ends came to 12 bases. The CDR3 loop spans 11 amino acids. In germline, CDR1 is KGHSH, CDR2 LQKENI. CDR3 sequence (DNA): TGTGCCAGCCAACCCGTCAGGGAAGCTTTCTTT. Translated, it gives CASQPVREAFF.

The J gene is TRBJ2-2, the V gene TRBV5-1; 15 bases are shared with TRBD2. J gave up 4 bases and V 4 bases, and 5 bases lay outside the gene matches. CDR1 and CDR2 (germline): SGHRS, YFSETQ. The CDR3 extends over 17 amino acids. CDR3 loop: CASSPGTSGRITGELFF. CDR3 in DNA: TGCGCCAGCAGCCCTGGGACTAGCGGGAGGATCACCGGGGAGCTGTTTTTT. The full variable domain, its missing parts supplied by reference TRBV5-1 and TRBJ2-2, is KAGVTQTPRYLIKTRGQQVTLSCSPISGHRSVSWYQQTPGQGLQFLFEYFSETQRNKGNFPGRFSGRQFSNSRSEMNVSTLELGDSALYLCASSPGTSGRITGELFFGEGSRLTVL.

The chain is built from TRBV29-1 and TRBJ1-2, with TRBD1 identical over 7 bases. The CDR3 spans 16 residues. The J segment lost 4 bases and the V segment lost 3 bases, leaving 14 bases of the junction unmatched. Germline V gene sequence: CDR1 SQVTM, CDR2 ANQGSEA. The DNA of the CDR3 is TGCAGCGTTGATGGGGTCAGGGGGACAGCCACCTATGGCTACACCTTC. It encodes CSVDGVRGTATYGYTF.

V usage is TRBV11-2 and J usage is TRBJ1-2; 10 nucleotides align to TRBD1. Per germline, CDR1 SGHAT and CDR2 FQNNGV. The junction had 9 bases not matched to a gene; V was cut back by 4 bases and J by 4 bases. There are 16 residues in the CDR3. This CDR3 reads CASSSRDRGRFYGYTF. The CDR3 DNA follows: TGTGCCAGCAGCTCGAGAGACAGGGGGCGCTTCTATGGCTACACCTTC. The full variable domain, with the rest looked up from reference TRBV11-2 and TRBJ1-2, is EAGVAQSPRYKIIEKRQSVAFWCNPISGHATLYWYQQILGQGPKLLIQFQNNGVVDDSQLPKDRFSAERLKGVDSTLKIQPAKLEDSAVYLCASSSRDRGRFYGYTFGSGTRLTVV.

This clone has just a few counts. The V call is TRBV29-1, the J call TRBJ1-1, with D hard to call. The CDR3 has 11 residues. V gave up 4 bases and J gave up 10 bases, with 13 bases separating them. CDR1 SQVTM and CDR2 ANQGSEA come from the germline V gene. CDR3 in amino acids: CSVARVDRAFF. The CDR3 DNA sequence: TGCAGCGTTGCCCGGGTAGACCGAGCTTTCTTT.

The chain carries TRBV23-1 and TRBJ1-4, with D unresolved. TRBV23-1 belongs to the ORF category, with a function that is uncertain. The CDR3 sequence is 15 residues long. CDR3 loop: CRSAGVQPTNEKLFF. In DNA, the CDR3 is TGCCGTTCCGCTGGAGTCCAACCAACTAATGAAAAACTGTTTTTT.

CDR3 protein: CASSLGLAGVEGPYEQYF. Written as DNA, the CDR3 is TGCGCCAGCAGCTTGGGACTAGCGGGAGTCGAGGGACCCTACGAGCAGTACTTC. The rearrangement uses TRBV5-1 and TRBJ2-7, with TRBD2 identical over 12 bases. The CDR3 covers 18 residues. Trimming removed 0 bases from V and 2 bases from J; junction bases left unmatched: 9. CDR1 is SGHRS, CDR2 YFSETQ, per germline.

This sequence joins TRBV7-2 and TRBJ2-7; the D gene is possibly TRBD2 (5 bases). V lost 2 bases and J 3 bases, leaving 11 bases between the germline ends. The CDR3 sequence is 14 residues long. The germline gives CDR1 SGHTA, CDR2 FQGNSA. The CDR3, as DNA: TGTGCCAGCAGCTTATTCCGGGGAGTCTACGAGCAGTACTTC. It codes for CASSLFRGVYEQYF.

This chain links TRBV10-3 with TRBJ2-5, with TRBD1 matching 10 bases. This CDR3 contains 15 residues. Germline values: CDR1 ENHRY, CDR2 SYGVKD. The trim removed 2 bases at V and 7 bases at J, leaving 7 bases unmatched. CDR3 amino acids: CAISEGDRGSGTQYF. CDR3 bases: TGTGCCATCAGTGAGGGGGACAGGGGTTCTGGGACCCAGTACTTC.

The chain recombines TRBV27 with TRBJ1-1, with TRBD1 as a possible D gene (5 bases). The ends were cut back, 1 base at V and 4 bases at J, with 10 bases in the middle. Germline loops: CDR1 MNHEY, CDR2 SMNVEV (reference sequence). The CDR3 totals 14 residues. In DNA form, the CDR3 reads TGTGCCAGCAGTTTATTCCAGGGTTCCACTGAAGCTTTCTTT. Its protein is CASSLFQGSTEAFF.

Points on this clone: Other DNA sequences in the sample encode the same CDR3. The rearrangement links TRBV2 to TRBJ2-7, with D possibly being TRBD2 (6 bases). In germline, CDR1 is SNHLY, CDR2 FYNNEI. Trimming took 6 bases from V and 2 from J, leaving 17 bases between them. The CDR3 runs to 15 residues. The CDR3 bases are TGTGCCAGCAGCGGCTTGAGCGGGCGTACCTACGAGCAGTACTTC. It codes for CASSGLSGRTYEQYF.

The gene calls are TRBV30 and TRBJ1-2; D ambiguous. Germline V gene data show CDR1 as GTSNPN and CDR2 as SVGIG (reference sequence). Trimming removed 4 bases at V and 4 bases at J, with 10 bases between. The CDR3 is made up of 12 amino acids. CDR3 in amino acids: CAWTGLAYGYTF. CDR3 coding DNA: TGTGCCTGGACAGGCCTAGCCTATGGCTACACCTTC.

The table lists this clone with a count of one. The CDR3 bases are TGTGCCAGCATGGGCAGAAGTGAAGCAGATACGCAGTATTTT. Translation: CASMGRSEADTQYF. The chain recombines TRBV7-6 with TRBJ2-3; D is unclear. Germline loops: CDR1 SGHVS, CDR2 FNYEAQ. With 7 bases removed from V and 4 bases from J, the gap between germline ends came to 15 bases. CDR3 size: 14 residues. Drawing the rest from reference TRBV7-6 and TRBJ2-3, the complete variable domain is GAGVSQSPRYKVTKRGQDVALRCDPISGHVSLYWYRQALGQGPEFLTYFNYEAQQDKSGLPNDRFSAERPEGSISTLTIQRTEQRDSAMYRCASMGRSEADTQYFGPGTRLTVL.

This chain links TRBV6-5 with TRBJ2-1, with 10 bases fitting TRBD2. With 2 bases clipped from V and 8 bases from J, the junction kept 9 bases outside the gene matches. The CDR3 runs 16 residues. Per the germline V gene, CDR1 is MNHEY and CDR2 is SVGAGI. This chain's CDR3 is CASSYLEPSGRDEQFF. DNA for the CDR3: TGTGCCAGCAGTTACCTGGAACCTAGCGGGAGAGATGAGCAGTTCTTC.

The rearrangement links TRBV7-8 to TRBJ1-2; D not resolved. The CDR3 length is 14 residues. V lost 5 bases and J 6 bases, leaving 16 bases between the germline ends. Germline V CDR1 and CDR2: SGHVS, FQNEAQ. The CDR3 region has the DNA TGTGCCAGCAGCCTCCTTGGCGGGTGGGATGGCTACACCTTC. Amino acid sequence: CASSLLGGWDGYTF.

The chain carries TRBV7-2 and TRBJ2-5; TRBD2 agrees at 11 bases. The germline V gene has CDR1 SGHTA and CDR2 FQGNSA. The trim removed 8 bases at V and 2 bases at J, leaving 7 bases unmatched. CDR3 length: 15 amino acids. The CDR3, as DNA: TGTGCCAGCCAGATCGGGACTAGCGGACAAGAGACCCAGTACTTC. It translates to CASQIGTSGQETQYF.

The chain couples TRBV7-9 to TRBJ1-1; tentative D call: TRBD1 (5 bases). V dropped 3 bases and J dropped 5 bases, with 7 bases sitting between them. This CDR3 comprises 12 residues. CDR1 and CDR2 from the germline V gene are SEHNR and FQNEAQ (reference sequence). The CDR3 DNA sequence: TGTGCCAGCAGCTTCGCAGGGACTGAAGCTTTCTTT. The encoded protein is CASSFAGTEAFF. Combining the CDR3 with reference TRBV7-9 and TRBJ1-1 gives the whole variable domain DTGVSQNPRHKITKRGQNVTFRCDPISEHNRLYWYRQTLGQGPEFLTYFQNEAQLEKSRLLSDRFSAERPKGSFSTLEIQRTEQGDSAMYLCASSFAGTEAFFGQGTRLTVV.

This chain uses TRBV11-2 with TRBJ1-4; 8 nucleotides agree with TRBD1. The CDR3 length is 13 residues. CDR1 is SGHAT, CDR2 FQNNGV, per germline. Losses at the gene ends were 5 bases for V and 11 bases for J; bases not matched to a gene: 7. DNA of the CDR3: TGTGCCAGCAGCACGGACAGGGATGCGAAACTGTTTTTT. Translation: CASSTDRDAKLFF. The full variable domain, in which reference TRBV11-2 and TRBJ1-4 provide the parts outside the CDR3, is EAGVAQSPRYKIIEKRQSVAFWCNPISGHATLYWYQQILGQGPKLLIQFQNNGVVDDSQLPKDRFSAERLKGVDSTLKIQPAKLEDSAVYLCASSTDRDAKLFFGSGTQLSVL.

The V and J genes are TRBV7-9 and TRBJ1-1, with D uncertain. Germline CDR1 and CDR2: SEHNR and FQNEAQ (reference sequence). The CDR3 length is 15 residues. V gave up 1 base and J gave up 11 bases, with 20 bases separating them. The DNA of the CDR3 is TGTGCCAGCAGCTTAGTAGGAGGCCGGGGAGTGACTGCTTTCTTT. Encoded protein: CASSLVGGRGVTAFF.

The CDR3 protein is CASSRGAFEQFF. CDR3 DNA sequence: TGTGCCAGCAGCCGTGGTGCGTTCGAGCAGTTCTTC. V usage is TRBV11-3 and J usage is TRBJ2-1; D gene unclear. Trimming removed 5 bases at V and 10 bases at J, with 12 bases between. The germline V gene encodes CDR1 SGHNT and CDR2 YENEEA. CDR3 length: 12 amino acids.